Presented here are 2 T cell receptor beta chains from one specimen sequenced in a study of blood T cell repertoires in COVID-19. The method was immunoSEQ multiplex PCR; TCRdb's version includes in-frame clones alone and lacks a portion of them. The data contain 8,500 to 13,000 clones, around four fifths of them singletons. Specimen: peripheral blood. The receptors here all came from a human donor in a cohort sampled during active COVID-19.

The genes are TRBV6-1 and TRBJ2-7; D may be TRBD1 (6 bases). Per germline, CDR1 MNHNS and CDR2 SASEGT. This CDR3 has 17 residues. Between the trimmed V and J ends, which lost 1 base and 0 bases, there was a span of 16 bases. The CDR3 DNA reads TGTGCCAGCAGTGAAGTTGACCCGACAGGTATCTCCTACGAGCAGTACTTC. This encodes CASSEVDPTGISYEQYF.

CDR3 sequence: CASSVTGQGAAGELFF. CDR3 bases: TGTGCCAGCAGCGTTACGGGACAGGGGGCGGCCGGGGAGCTGTTTTTT. This chain joins TRBV9 and TRBJ2-2; 12 nucleotides agree with TRBD1. Losses at the gene ends were 2 bases for V and 6 bases for J; bases not matched to a gene: 5. The germline V gene encodes CDR1 SGDLS and CDR2 YYNGEE. This CDR3 is 16 amino acids long. The complete variable domain, with remaining parts taken from reference TRBV9 and TRBJ2-2, reads DSGVTQTPKHLITATGQRVTLRCSPRSGDLSVYWYQQSLDQGLQFLIQYYNGEERAKGNILERFSAQQFPDLHSELNLSSLELGDSALYFCASSVTGQGAAGELFFGEGSRLTVL.